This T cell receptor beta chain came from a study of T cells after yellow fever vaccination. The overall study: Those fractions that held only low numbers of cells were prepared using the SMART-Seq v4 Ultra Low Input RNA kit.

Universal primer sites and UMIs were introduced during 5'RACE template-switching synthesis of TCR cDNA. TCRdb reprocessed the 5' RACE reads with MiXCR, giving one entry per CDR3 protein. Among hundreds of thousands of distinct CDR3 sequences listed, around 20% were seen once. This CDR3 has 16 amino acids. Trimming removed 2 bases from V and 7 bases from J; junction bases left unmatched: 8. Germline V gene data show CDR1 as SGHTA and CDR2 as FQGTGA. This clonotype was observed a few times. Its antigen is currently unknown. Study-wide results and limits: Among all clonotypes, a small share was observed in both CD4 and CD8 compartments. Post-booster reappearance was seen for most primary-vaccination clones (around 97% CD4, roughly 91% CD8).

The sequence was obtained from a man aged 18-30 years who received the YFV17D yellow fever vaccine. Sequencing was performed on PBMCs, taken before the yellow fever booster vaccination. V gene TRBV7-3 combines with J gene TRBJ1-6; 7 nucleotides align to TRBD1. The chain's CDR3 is CASSLGGGQTNSPLHF. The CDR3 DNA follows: TGTGCCAGCAGCTTAGGGGGGGGACAGACGAATTCACCCCTCCACTTT.